Given below is one TCR beta chain in context. Its antigen is undetermined. This specimen comes from a study of CD8+ T cells in alopecia areata. Study context: Treated patients received oral tofacitinib, 5 to 10 mg twice daily. Study-wide results and limits: Scalp clonality decreased significantly with tofacitinib, and so did expanded CD8+ clones among the top 100.

Trimming at V came to 5 bases and at J to 4 bases, leaving 5 bases not matched to a gene. Per the germline V gene, CDR1 is SGHRS and CDR2 is YFSETQ. This CDR3 region has 14 residues. Treatment of the sample: oral pan-JAK inhibitor, 5-10 mg twice daily. Researchers gathered lesional scalp punch biopsies and peripheral blood from patients with alopecia areata. RNA, once extracted, was reverse transcribed into cDNA for use as the sequencing template. Clones were sequenced by immunoSEQ multiplex PCR, and TCRdb holds only the in-frame ones, with some missing. The sample carries about 100,000 clones, about four fifths recorded once.

Specimen: CD8+ T cells sorted from blood, collected at week 24, from a patient treated with tofacitinib. This chain links TRBV5-1 with TRBJ1-1; TRBD1 agrees at 10 bases. The TCR comes from a human donor with alopecia areata. CDR3 nucleotide sequence: TGCGCCAGCAGGTTGACAGGGGGCGTCACTGAAGCTTTCTTT. This translates into CASRLTGGVTEAFF.